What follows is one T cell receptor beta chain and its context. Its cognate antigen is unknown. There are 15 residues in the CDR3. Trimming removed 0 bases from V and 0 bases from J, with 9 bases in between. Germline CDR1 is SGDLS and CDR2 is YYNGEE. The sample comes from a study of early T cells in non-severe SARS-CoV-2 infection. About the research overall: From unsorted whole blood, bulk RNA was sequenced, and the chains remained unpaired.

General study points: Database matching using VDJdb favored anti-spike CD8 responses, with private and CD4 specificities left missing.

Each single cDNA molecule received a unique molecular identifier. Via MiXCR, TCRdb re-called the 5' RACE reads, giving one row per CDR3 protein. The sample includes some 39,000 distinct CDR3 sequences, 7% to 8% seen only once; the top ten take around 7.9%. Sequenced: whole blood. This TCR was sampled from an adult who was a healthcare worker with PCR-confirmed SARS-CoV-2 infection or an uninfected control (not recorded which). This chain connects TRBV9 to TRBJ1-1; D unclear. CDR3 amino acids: CASSVGAGMNTEAFF. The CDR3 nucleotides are TGTGCCAGCAGCGTAGGGGCAGGCATGAACACTGAAGCTTTCTTT.